This TCR beta chain was captured in a study of T cells in tumors after PD-1 blockade. Overall study context: A subset received ongoing vismodegib 150 mg daily alongside anti-PD-1 therapy.

Here immunoSEQ multiplex PCR was the method, and the copy in TCRdb shows in-frame clones only, minus some. The data contain just under 65,000 clones, over 65% of them singletons. Trimming took 4 bases from V and 7 from J; bases not matched to a gene: 9. The germline V gene encodes CDR1 SGHNT and CDR2 YYREEE (reference sequence). CDR3 size: 15 residues. Input was about 616 ng to 6,500 ng of genomic DNA from tumor or blood. The V gene is TRBV5-4, the J gene TRBJ2-2, with TRBD2 identical over 8 bases. This clonotype originated in a human donor with basal cell carcinoma. The sequencing here drew on PBMCs, taken after anti-PD-1 treatment. The CDR3 region is CASSRPGLGGGELFF. CDR3 coding DNA: TGTGCCAGCAGCCGTCCGGGACTAGGGGGCGGGGAGCTGTTTTTT.